The subject of this entry is one T cell receptor beta chain. The antigen is undetermined. CDR1 and CDR2 from the germline V gene are LNHDA and SQIVND (reference sequence). The trim removed 4 bases at V and 0 bases at J, leaving 3 bases unmatched. The CDR3 runs 15 residues. Colonoscopy and blood draw happened at the same time. The sample comes from a study of pediatric ulcerative colitis. General study results and limits: Repertoires came from total lymphocyte DNA, not specific subsets.

The protocol was immunoSEQ multiplex PCR, while the TCRdb copy is restricted to in-frame clones and leaves out a portion. The data contain tens of thousands of clones, about 87% of them seen just once; the ten biggest clones take up approximately 1.5%. The clonotype was recovered from a boy between 10 and 17 years old who was a control in a study of pediatric ulcerative colitis. Sequencing used blood. The chain carries TRBV19 and TRBJ2-1; 7 positions agree with TRBD1. CDR3 DNA: TGTGCCAGTAGTAGGGGACAGAGCTCCTACAATGAGCAGTTCTTC. Its protein is CASSRGQSSYNEQFF.